In this sample, the clone carrying this TCR beta chain turned up many times. Its antigen is not identified. Within a library made for alpha chains, this beta chain is off target, and its count is uninformative. The CDR3 spans 14 residues. The germline V gene encodes CDR1 SEHNR and CDR2 FQNEAQ (reference sequence). With V trimmed by 5 bases and J by 7 bases, 5 bases remained unmatched. Using its own MiXCR run on the 5' RACE reads, TCRdb lists one record per CDR3 protein. This table has approximately 8,800 distinct CDR3 sequences, around 12% appearing once. The data originate from a study of spatial heterogeneity in lung cancer. Study conclusions and caveats: Counts of expanded alpha and beta TCRs within tumors tracked the tumor nonsynonymous mutation count.

The time point was: sample taken at primary tumor resection. The chain employs TRBV7-9 and TRBJ1-1; 12 bases are shared with TRBD1. Sequences were derived from lung tumor tissue, sampled at surgery. The TCR originated in a male donor with early-stage non-small cell lung cancer. CDR3 DNA: TGTGCCAGCAGCGCGGGACAGGGGGCCGTTGAAGCTTTCTTT. This gives the protein CASSAGQGAVEAFF.